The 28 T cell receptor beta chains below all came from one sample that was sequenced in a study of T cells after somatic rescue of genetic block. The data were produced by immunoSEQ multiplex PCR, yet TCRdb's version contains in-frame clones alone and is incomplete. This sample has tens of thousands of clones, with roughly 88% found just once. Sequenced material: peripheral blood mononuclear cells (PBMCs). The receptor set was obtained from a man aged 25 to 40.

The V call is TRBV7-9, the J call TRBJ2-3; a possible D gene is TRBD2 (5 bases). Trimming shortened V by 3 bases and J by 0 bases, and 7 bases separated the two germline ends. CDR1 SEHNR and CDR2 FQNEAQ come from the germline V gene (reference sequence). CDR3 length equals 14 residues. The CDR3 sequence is CASSFGVSTDTQYF. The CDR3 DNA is TGTGCCAGCAGCTTCGGGGTTAGCACAGATACGCAGTATTTT.

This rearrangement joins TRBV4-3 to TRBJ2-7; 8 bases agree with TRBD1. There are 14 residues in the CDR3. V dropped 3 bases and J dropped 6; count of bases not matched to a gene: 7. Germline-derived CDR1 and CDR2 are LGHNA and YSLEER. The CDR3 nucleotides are TGCGCCAGCAGCCAGGACAGGGAATTAGGCGAGCAGTACTTC. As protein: CASSQDRELGEQYF.

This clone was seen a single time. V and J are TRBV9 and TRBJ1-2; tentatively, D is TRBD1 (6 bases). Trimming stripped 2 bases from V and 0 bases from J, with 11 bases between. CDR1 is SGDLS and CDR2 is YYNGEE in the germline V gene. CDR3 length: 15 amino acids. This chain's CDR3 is CASSVGTKANYGYTF. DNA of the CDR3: TGTGCCAGCAGCGTTGGGACAAAGGCTAACTATGGCTACACCTTC.

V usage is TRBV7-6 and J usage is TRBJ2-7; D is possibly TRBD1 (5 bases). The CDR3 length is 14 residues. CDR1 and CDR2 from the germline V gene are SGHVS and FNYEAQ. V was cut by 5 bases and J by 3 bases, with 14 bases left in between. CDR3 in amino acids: CASSPTSGLYEQYF. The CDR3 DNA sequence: TGTGCCAGCAGCCCTACCTCAGGGCTCTACGAGCAGTACTTC.

The CDR3 loop is CASSPNPGTGKETQYF. In DNA, the CDR3 is TGTGCCAGCAGTCCCAACCCCGGGACAGGAAAAGAGACCCAGTACTTC. This chain joins TRBV7-3 and TRBJ2-5, with 8 bases that match TRBD1. V shed 6 bases, J shed 3 bases, and the junction held 12 bases outside the gene matches. The length of the CDR3 is 16 residues. CDR1 and CDR2 (germline): SGHTA, FQGTGA.

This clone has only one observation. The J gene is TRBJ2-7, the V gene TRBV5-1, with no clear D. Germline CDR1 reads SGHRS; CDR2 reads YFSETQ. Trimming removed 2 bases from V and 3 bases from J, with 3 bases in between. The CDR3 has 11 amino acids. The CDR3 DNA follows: TGCGCCAGCAGCTTCGGCTACGAGCAGTACTTC. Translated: CASSFGYEQYF. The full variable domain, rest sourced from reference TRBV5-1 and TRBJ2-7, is KAGVTQTPRYLIKTRGQQVTLSCSPISGHRSVSWYQQTPGQGLQFLFEYFSETQRNKGNFPGRFSGRQFSNSRSEMNVSTLELGDSALYLCASSFGYEQYFGPGTRLTVT.

The CDR3 DNA follows: TGTGCCAGCTCACCGGGGGGGCGGACAGATACGCAGTATTTT. Its protein is CASSPGGRTDTQYF. The chain uses TRBV18 and TRBJ2-3; tentatively, D is TRBD2 (7 bases). Germline assignment: CDR1 KGHSH and CDR2 LQKENI. The V end lost 3 bases, the J end lost 3 bases, and 10 bases lay between the germline ends. The CDR3 is made up of 14 amino acids.

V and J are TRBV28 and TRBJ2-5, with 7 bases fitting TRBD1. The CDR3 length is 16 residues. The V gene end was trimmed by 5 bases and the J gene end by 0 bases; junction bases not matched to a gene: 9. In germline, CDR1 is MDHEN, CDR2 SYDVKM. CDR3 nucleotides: TGTGCCAGCAGTCCGGGGACAGAAGGGTACCAAGAGACCCAGTACTTC. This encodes CASSPGTEGYQETQYF.

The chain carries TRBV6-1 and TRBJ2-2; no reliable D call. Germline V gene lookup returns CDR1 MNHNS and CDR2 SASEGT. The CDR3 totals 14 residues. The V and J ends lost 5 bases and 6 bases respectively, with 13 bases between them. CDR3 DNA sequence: TGTGCCAGCAGTAGTACCGGGTGGGCCGGGGAGCTGTTTTTT. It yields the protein CASSSTGWAGELFF.

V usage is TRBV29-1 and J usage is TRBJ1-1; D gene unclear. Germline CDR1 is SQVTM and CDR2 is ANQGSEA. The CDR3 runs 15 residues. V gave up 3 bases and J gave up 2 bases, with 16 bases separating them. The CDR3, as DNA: TGCAGCGTTGAGGATCTGGGGAGACCTAACACTGAAGCTTTCTTT. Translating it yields CSVEDLGRPNTEAFF.

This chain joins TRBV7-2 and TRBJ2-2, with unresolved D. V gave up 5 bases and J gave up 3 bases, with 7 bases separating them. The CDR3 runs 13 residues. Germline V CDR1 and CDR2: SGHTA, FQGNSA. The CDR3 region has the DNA TGTGCCAGCAGCCCCCGGGACACCGGGGAGCTGTTTTTT. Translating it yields CASSPRDTGELFF.

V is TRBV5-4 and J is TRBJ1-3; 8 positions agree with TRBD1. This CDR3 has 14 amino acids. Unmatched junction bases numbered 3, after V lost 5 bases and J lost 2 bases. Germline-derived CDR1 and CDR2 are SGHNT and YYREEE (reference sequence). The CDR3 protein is CASSLDRAGNTIYF. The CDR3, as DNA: TGTGCCAGCAGTCTGGACAGGGCTGGAAACACCATATATTTT.

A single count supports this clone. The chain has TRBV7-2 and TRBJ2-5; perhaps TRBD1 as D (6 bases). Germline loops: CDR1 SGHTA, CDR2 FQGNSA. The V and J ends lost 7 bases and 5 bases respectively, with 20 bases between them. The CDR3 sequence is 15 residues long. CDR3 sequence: CASNRGGAPGETQYF. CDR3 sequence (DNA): TGTGCCAGCAACCGAGGGGGAGCCCCCGGGGAGACCCAGTACTTC.

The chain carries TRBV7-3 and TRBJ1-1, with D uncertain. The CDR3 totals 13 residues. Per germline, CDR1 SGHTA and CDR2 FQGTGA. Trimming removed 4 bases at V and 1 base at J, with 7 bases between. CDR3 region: CASSSTGNTEAFF. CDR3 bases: TGTGCCAGCAGCTCTACGGGGAACACTGAAGCTTTCTTT.

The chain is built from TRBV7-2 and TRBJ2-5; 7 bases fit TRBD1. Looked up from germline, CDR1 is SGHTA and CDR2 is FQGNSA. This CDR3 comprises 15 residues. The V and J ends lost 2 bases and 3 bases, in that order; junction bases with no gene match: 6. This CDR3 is CASSLLGGYEETQYF. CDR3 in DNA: TGTGCCAGCAGCTTATTAGGGGGCTATGAAGAGACCCAGTACTTC.

In DNA form, the CDR3 reads TGCGCCAGCAGCTTGGAACTAGCGGGAGGGCGCCAGCAGTTCTTC. Translated: CASSLELAGGRQQFF. The chain recombines TRBV5-1 with TRBJ2-1; 13 bases map to TRBD2. The CDR3 length is 15 residues. The V gene's germline CDR1 is SGHRS and CDR2 YFSETQ. Unmatched junction bases numbered 5, after V lost 0 bases and J lost 11 bases.

The CDR3 DNA follows: TGTGCCAGCAGCCCAAGGTTCCCATTGGGTGAAAAACTGTTTTTT. As protein: CASSPRFPLGEKLFF. The chain carries TRBV7-9 and TRBJ1-4; D not resolved. Trimming took 5 bases from V and 7 from J, leaving 17 bases between them. CDR1 is SEHNR, CDR2 FQNEAQ, per germline (reference sequence). The CDR3 length is 15 residues.

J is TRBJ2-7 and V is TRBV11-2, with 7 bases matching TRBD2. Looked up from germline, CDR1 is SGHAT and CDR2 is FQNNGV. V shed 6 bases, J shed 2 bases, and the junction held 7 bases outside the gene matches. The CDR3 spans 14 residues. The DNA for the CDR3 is TGTGCCAGCAGTCTACTGGGAGGGACCTACGAGCAGTACTTC. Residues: CASSLLGGTYEQYF.

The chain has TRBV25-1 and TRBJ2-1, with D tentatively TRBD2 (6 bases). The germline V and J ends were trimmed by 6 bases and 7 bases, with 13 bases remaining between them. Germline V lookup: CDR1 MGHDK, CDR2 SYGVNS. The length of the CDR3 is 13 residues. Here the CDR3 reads CASSRAGQNEQFF. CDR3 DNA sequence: TGTGCCAGCAGCCGAGCGGGCCAAAATGAGCAGTTCTTC.

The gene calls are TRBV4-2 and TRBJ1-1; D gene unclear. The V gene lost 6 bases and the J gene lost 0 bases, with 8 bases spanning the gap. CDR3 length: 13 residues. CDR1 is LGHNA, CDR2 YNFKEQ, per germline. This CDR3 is CASRSNLNTEAFF. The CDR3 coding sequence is TGTGCCAGCAGGTCAAACTTGAACACTGAAGCTTTCTTT.

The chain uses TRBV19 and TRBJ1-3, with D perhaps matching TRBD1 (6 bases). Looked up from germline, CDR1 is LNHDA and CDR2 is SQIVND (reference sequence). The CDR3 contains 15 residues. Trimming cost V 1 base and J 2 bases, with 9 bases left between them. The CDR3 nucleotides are TGTGCCAGTAGTATAGTTCAGGGGCCTGGAAACACCATATATTTT. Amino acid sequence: CASSIVQGPGNTIYF.

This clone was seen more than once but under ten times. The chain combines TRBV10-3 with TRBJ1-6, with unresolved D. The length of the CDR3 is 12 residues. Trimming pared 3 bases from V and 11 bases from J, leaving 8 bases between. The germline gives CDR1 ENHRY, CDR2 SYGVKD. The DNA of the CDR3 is TGTGCCATCAGTGACGGGGAGACACCCCTCCACTTT. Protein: CAISDGETPLHF.

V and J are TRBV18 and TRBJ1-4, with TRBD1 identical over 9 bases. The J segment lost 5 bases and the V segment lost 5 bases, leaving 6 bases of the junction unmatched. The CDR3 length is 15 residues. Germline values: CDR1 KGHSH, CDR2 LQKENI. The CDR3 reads CASSYTGTGNEKLFF. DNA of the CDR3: TGTGCCAGCTCATACACCGGGACAGGGAATGAAAAACTGTTTTTT.

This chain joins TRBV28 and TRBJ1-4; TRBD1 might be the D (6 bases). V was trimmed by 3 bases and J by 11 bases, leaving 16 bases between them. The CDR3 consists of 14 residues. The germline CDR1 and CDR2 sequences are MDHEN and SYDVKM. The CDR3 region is CASSLAGAPSKLFF. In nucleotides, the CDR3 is TGTGCCAGCAGTTTGGCGGGGGCGCCTAGTAAACTGTTTTTT.

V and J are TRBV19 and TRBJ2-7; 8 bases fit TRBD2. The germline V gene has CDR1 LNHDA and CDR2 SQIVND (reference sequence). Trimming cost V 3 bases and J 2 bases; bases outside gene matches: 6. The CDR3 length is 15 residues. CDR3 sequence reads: CASSIGGGIPYEQYF. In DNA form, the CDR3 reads TGTGCCAGTAGTATCGGGGGGGGGATCCCCTACGAGCAGTACTTC.

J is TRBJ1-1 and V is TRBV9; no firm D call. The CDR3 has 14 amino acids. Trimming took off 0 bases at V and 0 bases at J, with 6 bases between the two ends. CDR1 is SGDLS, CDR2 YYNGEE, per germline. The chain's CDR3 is CASSVGQMNTEAFF. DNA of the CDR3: TGTGCCAGCAGCGTAGGTCAGATGAACACTGAAGCTTTCTTT.

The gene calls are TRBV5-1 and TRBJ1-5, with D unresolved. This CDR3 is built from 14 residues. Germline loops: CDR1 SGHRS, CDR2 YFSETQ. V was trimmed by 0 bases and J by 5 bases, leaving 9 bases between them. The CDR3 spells CASSLGRNDQPQHF. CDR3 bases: TGCGCCAGCAGCTTGGGACGGAACGATCAGCCCCAGCATTTT.

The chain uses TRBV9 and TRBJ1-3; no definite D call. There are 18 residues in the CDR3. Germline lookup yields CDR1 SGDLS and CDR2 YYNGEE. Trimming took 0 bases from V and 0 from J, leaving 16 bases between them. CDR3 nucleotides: TGTGCCAGCAGCGTAGAAGGCCTCCTCCCAAGCTCTGGAAACACCATATATTTT. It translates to CASSVEGLLPSSGNTIYF.